Reported below is one TCR beta chain. This CDR3 spans 13 amino acids. The V gene end was trimmed by 6 bases and the J gene end by 7 bases; junction bases not matched to a gene: 8. The germline CDR1 and CDR2 sequences are MNHEY and SMNVEV (reference sequence). Repertoires were generated with immunoSEQ multiplex PCR, while TCRdb's copy carries only in-frame clones and drops some. The sample comprises about 65,000 clones, approximately 89% of which are singletons, and 1% to 1.2% rests with the top ten. The sample belongs to a study of OX40 agonist ivuxolimab in advanced cancers. The rearrangement uses TRBV27 and TRBJ1-1, with 7 bases matching TRBD1. The sample here was CD4+ or CD8+ T cells sorted from blood, taken in a trial of the OX40 agonist ivuxolimab. The source of this sequence is an adult with an advanced solid tumor such as melanoma, head and neck, liver or kidney cancer. The CDR3 reads CASRQSWTGEAFF. The CDR3 region has the DNA TGTGCCAGCAGACAATCCTGGACAGGTGAAGCTTTCTTT.